This TCR beta chain originates from a study of beta chain features in type 1 diabetes. Turning to the study itself: In age, gender and cell yields, patients were similar to healthy donors.

With regard to this clone: Antigen unknown.

The investigators reverse transcribed all of the isolated RNA, so they sequenced expressed TCRB transcripts. TCRdb's table, derived via immunoSEQ multiplex PCR, lists solely in-frame clones and lacks some. The sample carries about 16,000 clones, about three quarters recorded once. CDR3 size: 15 residues. Trimming stripped 4 bases from V and 3 bases from J, with 15 bases between. Germline V gene data show CDR1 as SGHTA and CDR2 as FQGTGA. Broader study findings: For Type 1 diabetes patients, all four CD4+ subsets carried TCRB CDR3s that were moderately but significantly shorter. For patients, the naive, central memory and Treg TCRB repertoires appeared more alike than for healthy donors. Reduced insertions and increased deletions marked VDJ junctions in type 1 diabetes patients.

Sequencing was carried out using stem cell memory CD4+ T cells from blood. The chain couples TRBV7-3 to TRBJ1-1; weak D call: TRBD1 (6 bases). The clonotype was recovered from a young man with type 1 diabetes. CDR3 in amino acids: CASSSKRAGDTEAFF. In DNA, the CDR3 is TGTGCCAGCAGCTCAAAAAGGGCAGGGGACACTGAAGCTTTCTTT.